This TCR beta chain was sequenced in a study of vaccination and CD4 T cells after COVID-19. The assay that was used to sequence DNA from cultured CD4+ T cells was the Oncomine TCR Beta short-read assay. TCRdb recomputed calls from the PCR reads with MiXCR, one row per CDR3 protein. This table has approximately 17,000 distinct CDR3 sequences, around two fifths appearing once. Treatment in this sample: roughly 10-day PBMC culture with coronavirus spike peptide pools or control peptides (ViraFEST assay). With respect to this clonotype: Its specificity is unknown.

Trimming removed 5 bases at V and 9 bases at J, with 23 bases between. Germline V gives CDR1 SGHTA, CDR2 FQGNSA. The CDR3 contains 16 residues. The source of this sequence is a human donor who had recovered from COVID-19. The material sequenced was CD4+ T cells from blood, cultured in vitro, taken after SARS-CoV-2 vaccination. This chain joins TRBV7-2 and TRBJ2-1, with no clear D. CDR3 region: CASSPTLSRGLGEQFF. The CDR3 DNA sequence: TGTGCCAGCAGCCCGACCCTGAGTCGTGGTTTGGGTGAGCAGTTCTTC.